The 20 T cell receptor beta chains in this list originate from one sample, sequenced in a study of CD8 T cells in Susac syndrome. Reverse transcription used roughly 0.45 to 1 ug RNA and random hexamers. TCRdb independently ran MiXCR on the immunoSEQ multiplex PCR reads; one entry per CDR3 protein. Seen here are about 150,000 distinct CDR3 sequences, approximately 94% observed once, and the top ten hold approximately 0.08%. The specimen was CD4+ T cells from PBMCs. The receptors were gathered from a human donor in good health.

The J gene is TRBJ2-1, the V gene TRBV6-1; D not certain. From germline, CDR1 is MNHNS and CDR2 SASEGT. The CDR3 is made up of 14 amino acids. V shed 4 bases and J shed 9 bases, with 16 bases lying between them. The CDR3 here is CASSVQVVHGEQFF. The CDR3 nucleotides are TGTGCCAGCAGTGTCCAGGTTGTACATGGTGAGCAGTTCTTC.

The chain employs TRBV27 and TRBJ1-2; 8 positions match TRBD1. J gave up 8 bases and V 4 bases, and 12 bases lay outside the gene matches. This CDR3 comprises 15 residues. The germline CDR1 and CDR2 sequences are MNHEY and SMNVEV (reference sequence). The CDR3 DNA reads TGTGCCAGCAGTTCAACCTTGACAGGGGTAGGAGGCTACACCTTC. Encoded protein: CASSSTLTGVGGYTF.

The chain uses TRBV19 and TRBJ2-2; 7 positions agree with TRBD1. Germline V gene data show CDR1 as LNHDA and CDR2 as SQIVND (reference sequence). Germline trimming cut 5 bases from V and 2 bases from J; bases unmatched to any gene: 5. The CDR3 is 15 residues long. DNA of the CDR3: TGTGCCAGTAGTCTACAGGGGTATAACACCGGGGAGCTGTTTTTT. Translating it yields CASSLQGYNTGELFF.

V is TRBV30 and J is TRBJ2-1; 8 bases fit TRBD2. The CDR3 has 19 amino acids. The germline V gene encodes CDR1 GTSNPN and CDR2 SVGIG (reference sequence). The J segment lost 0 bases and the V segment lost 0 bases, leaving 13 bases of the junction unmatched. CDR3 nucleotides: TGTGCCTGGAGTGTACGGGCTAGCGGGCGTAGATTCTCCTACAATGAGCAGTTCTTC. Encoded protein: CAWSVRASGRRFSYNEQFF.

The chain employs TRBV18 and TRBJ1-1; D is unclear. Trimming cost V 2 bases and J 5 bases, with 12 bases left between them. Germline V lookup: CDR1 KGHSH, CDR2 LQKENI. CDR3 length: 14 amino acids. CDR3 region: CASSPFPLGTEAFF. CDR3 coding DNA: TGTGCCAGCTCACCATTTCCGTTAGGGACTGAAGCTTTCTTT.

V and J are TRBV7-8 and TRBJ2-7; D uncertain. The CDR3 length is 13 residues. The V and J ends lost 7 bases and 3 bases respectively, with 13 bases between them. Germline V lookup: CDR1 SGHVS, CDR2 FQNEAQ. The chain's CDR3 is CASTPRWSYEQYF. DNA of the CDR3: TGTGCCAGCACCCCTAGATGGAGCTACGAGCAGTACTTC.

This sequence joins TRBV7-6 and TRBJ2-3; no definite D call. Looked up from germline, CDR1 is SGHVS and CDR2 is FNYEAQ. CDR3 size: 13 residues. Trimming stripped 4 bases from V and 4 bases from J, with 9 bases between. The CDR3: CASSSQAPDTQYF. CDR3 nucleotide sequence: TGTGCCAGCAGCTCCCAAGCTCCAGATACGCAGTATTTT.

J is TRBJ1-1 and V is TRBV12-5; unclear D gene. Trimming shortened V by 5 bases and J by 8 bases, and 12 bases separated the two germline ends. Germline CDR1 LGHNT, CDR2 FRNRAP. This CDR3 has 12 residues. The CDR3 nucleotides read TGTGCTAGTGGTCCCCTCCGAAGGGAAGCTTTCTTT. It translates to CASGPLRREAFF.

The J gene is TRBJ2-1, the V gene TRBV6-5; D is perhaps TRBD2 (6 bases). The CDR3 extends over 12 amino acids. V was cut by 10 bases and J by 9 bases, with 16 bases left in between. Per the germline V gene, CDR1 is MNHEY and CDR2 is SVGAGI. The CDR3 reads CATNGGPLEQFF. The CDR3 nucleotides are TGTGCCACCAATGGAGGGCCACTTGAGCAGTTCTTC.

This chain's CDR3 is CASSVRQGGGGYEQYF. The CDR3 DNA is TGTGCCAGCAGTGTTAGACAGGGTGGGGGAGGCTACGAGCAGTACTTC. The gene calls are TRBV2 and TRBJ2-7; the D gene is possibly TRBD1 (7 bases). CDR1 SNHLY and CDR2 FYNNEI come from the germline V gene. Trimming removed 4 bases at V and 3 bases at J, with 19 bases between. The CDR3 has 16 residues.

The chain combines TRBV28 with TRBJ2-3; tentative D call: TRBD2 (5 bases). Trimming left V 10 bases short and J 5 bases short, with 16 bases between. The CDR3 contains 13 residues. Germline CDR1 is MDHEN and CDR2 is SYDVKM. The CDR3 loop reads CATPRAGGDTQYF. CDR3 DNA: TGTGCCACCCCCCGGGCCGGAGGAGATACGCAGTATTTT.

The chain is built from TRBV29-1 and TRBJ2-1; TRBD1 matches at 7 bases. This CDR3 region has 14 residues. The V gene's germline CDR1 is SQVTM and CDR2 ANQGSEA. The CDR3 region is CSAQDRPSYNEQFF. The CDR3 coding sequence is TGCAGTGCTCAGGACAGGCCCTCCTACAATGAGCAGTTCTTC.

V is TRBV5-1 and J is TRBJ2-7; possible D gene TRBD2, 6 bases. The V end was cut by 4 bases, the J end by 2 bases, with 16 bases between. CDR3 length: 15 residues. The germline gives CDR1 SGHRS, CDR2 YFSETQ. The CDR3 is CASSPEGTVPYEQYF. The CDR3 region has the DNA TGCGCCAGCAGCCCGGAGGGGACTGTGCCCTACGAGCAGTACTTC.

The chain has TRBV7-2 and TRBJ2-3, with TRBD1 as a possible D gene (5 bases). Trimming shortened V by 1 base and J by 2 bases, and 13 bases separated the two germline ends. Germline V CDR1 and CDR2: SGHTA, FQGNSA. CDR3 length equals 16 residues. The DNA for the CDR3 is TGTGCCAGCAGCTTAGTTCGCAGGGCTATCACAGATACGCAGTATTTT. This codes for CASSLVRRAITDTQYF. The full variable domain, rest sourced from reference TRBV7-2 and TRBJ2-3, is GAGVSQSPSNKVTEKGKDVELRCDPISGHTALYWYRQSLGQGLEFLIYFQGNSAPDKSGLPSDRFSAERTGGSVSTLTIQRTQQEDSAVYLCASSLVRRAITDTQYFGPGTRLTVL.

This clonotype was seen just once. This chain joins TRBV12-3 or TRBV12-4 and TRBJ1-3; D is ambiguous. V was shortened by 6 bases and J by 4 bases, with 7 bases between the two germline ends. The CDR3 runs 12 residues. The CDR3 sequence: CASSFAGNTIYF. The CDR3 DNA reads TGTGCCAGCAGCTTCGCCGGAAACACCATATATTTT.

The V gene is TRBV5-4, the J gene TRBJ2-2; 7 nucleotides line up with TRBD1. The J segment lost 9 bases and the V segment lost 4 bases, leaving 12 bases of the junction unmatched. Germline assignment: CDR1 SGHNT and CDR2 YYREEE (reference sequence). This CDR3 is built from 15 residues. CDR3 coding DNA: TGTGCCAGCAGCCGACCCGGGACAGATAGTCGGGAGCTGTTTTTT. Protein product: CASSRPGTDSRELFF.

The chain employs TRBV2 and TRBJ2-4; the D gene is possibly TRBD1 (5 bases). In germline, CDR1 is SNHLY, CDR2 FYNNEI. The CDR3 is 15 residues long. Trimming pared 10 bases from V and 0 bases from J, leaving 16 bases between. CDR3 sequence (DNA): TGTGCCACCAGGTCTGACAGCCTAGCCAAAAACATTCAGTACTTC. It yields the protein CATRSDSLAKNIQYF. The full variable domain, completed using reference TRBV2 and TRBJ2-4, is EPEVTQTPSHQVTQMGQEVILRCVPISNHLYFYWYRQILGQKVEFLVSFYNNEISEKSEIFDDQFSVERPDGSNFTLKIRSTKLEDSAMYFCATRSDSLAKNIQYFGAGTRLSVL.

J is TRBJ1-2 and V is TRBV6-1; D unclear. There are 11 residues in the CDR3. Germline-derived CDR1 and CDR2 are MNHNS and SASEGT. The V gene lost 7 bases and the J gene lost 4 bases, with 7 bases spanning the gap. CDR3 region: CASKEFYGYTF. Here the CDR3 DNA reads TGTGCCAGCAAAGAATTCTATGGCTACACCTTC.

This chain connects TRBV12-3 or TRBV12-4 to TRBJ2-1; D might be TRBD2 (5 bases). Trimming took 3 bases from V and 7 from J, leaving 16 bases between them. The CDR3 covers 15 residues. Here the CDR3 DNA reads TGTGCCAGCAGTTTCATGGACTTGAAAGGGAATGAGCAGTTCTTC. Residues: CASSFMDLKGNEQFF.

V usage is TRBV5-1 and J usage is TRBJ1-1; D is possibly TRBD1 (5 bases). CDR1 SGHRS and CDR2 YFSETQ come from the germline V gene. Trimming shortened V by 4 bases and J by 4 bases, and 11 bases separated the two germline ends. The CDR3 has 13 amino acids. Written as DNA, the CDR3 is TGCGCCAGCAGCCTCGGGACGGGCACTGAAGCTTTCTTT. This gives the protein CASSLGTGTEAFF.